A single T cell receptor (beta chain) is shown here with its context. Per the study methods: Nucleated cell counts were estimated from reference gene primer amplification. Libraries were prepared by immunoSEQ multiplex PCR; TCRdb keeps only in-frame clonotypes and omits some of them. V and J calls and clone size are given by that table; D and trimming were obtained from the DNA. This sample has more than 100,000 clones, with 90% found just once. This sample is part of a study of blood T cell repertoires in COVID-19. Overall study context: The origin of the acute and convalescent COVID-19 samples was the United States, Italy and Spain. T cells, B-cell-depleted T cells, or PBMCs provided the cDNA or gDNA that served as material.

The CDR3 is 14 residues long. V was trimmed by 2 bases and J by 7 bases, leaving 14 bases between them. Germline CDR1 and CDR2: KGHSH and LQKENI. Followed longitudinally, the Seattle patients had been enrolled during active infection. The receptor's source is a woman aged 55-75 years with COVID-19, enrolled during active disease. V gene TRBV18 combines with J gene TRBJ1-2; tentatively, D is TRBD1 (5 bases). Sequencing was performed on peripheral blood. The CDR3 is CASSPWDGGLGYTF. The DNA of the CDR3 is TGTGCCAGCTCACCATGGGATGGGGGACTTGGCTACACCTTC. The full variable domain, completed using reference TRBV18 and TRBJ1-2, is NAGVMQNPRHLVRRRGQEARLRCSPMKGHSHVYWYRQLPEEGLKFMVYLQKENIIDESGMPKERFSAEFPKEGPSILRIQQVVRGDSAAYFCASSPWDGGLGYTFGSGTRLTVV.